This T cell receptor beta chain was recovered during a study of shared clonotypes between healthy human individuals. Germline V gene lookup returns CDR1 SNHLY and CDR2 FYNNEI. The CDR3 totals 12 residues. The V end was cut by 6 bases, the J end by 2 bases, with 6 bases between. This clone appeared a single time. The repertoire was sequenced with immunoSEQ multiplex PCR; TCRdb's copy has only in-frame clones and lacks some. The sample consists of roughly 1 million clones, approximately 80% of them appearing once. The source of this sequence is a man aged 18 to 30 in good health. Some clones in this sample may be carry-over from other donors' samples. The V gene is TRBV2, the J gene TRBJ2-3; D might be TRBD1 (5 bases). What was sequenced was memory CD4+ T cells from PBMCs. Subset specified: CD45RA-negative fraction. CDR3 coding DNA: TGTGCCAGCAGGGACAACACAGATACGCAGTATTTT. Its protein is CASRDNTDTQYF.